This T cell receptor (beta chain) was documented in a study of T-cell memory formation after mild COVID-19. Study as a whole: There were largely donor-specific TCR clusters.

This clonotype was counted ten times or more. Its antigen is undetermined. The CDR3 covers 13 residues. V trimming: 7 bases; J trimming: 2 bases; junction bases outside the gene matches: 5. The germline V gene encodes CDR1 SQVTM and CDR2 ANQGSEA. Study results and caveats: Clones that got smaller from day 15 to 85 had even CD4/CD8, while clones growing later tipped toward CD4+. Whether day 37 second-wave clones are SARS-CoV-2-specific was not confirmed. Cross-reactive memory apparently joined, as some responding clones appeared in pre-infection memory.

TCRdb reanalysed the 5' RACE reads using MiXCR and keeps one entry per CDR3 protein. The table includes roughly 550,000 distinct CDR3 sequences, roughly 22% detected once. Material for sequencing was PBMCs or a T cell subset sorted from them (not recorded which). This chain connects TRBV29-1 to TRBJ1-2, with 9 bases matching TRBD1. This clonotype originated in an adult woman who had mild COVID-19 (a few samples of this study predate the infection). Cell type and time point are not known. The CDR3 DNA is TGCAGCGATCGGGACAGGGAGAACTATGGCTACACCTTC. This encodes CSDRDRENYGYTF.